This T cell receptor beta chain was documented in a study of blood T cell repertoires in COVID-19. Using immunoSEQ multiplex PCR, the repertoire was profiled, and TCRdb retains in-frame clones only, with some absent. The sample lists about 130,000 clones, about 91% seen once, with 10% in the top ten. V dropped 5 bases and J dropped 6; count of bases not matched to a gene: 7. Germline assignment: CDR1 SGHAT and CDR2 FQNNGV. The CDR3 loop spans 14 amino acids. The J gene is TRBJ1-5, the V gene TRBV11-2, with TRBD1 matching 7 bases. This TCR came from a man aged 45-65 years with acute or convalescent COVID-19. Sequenced input: peripheral blood. CDR3 amino acids: CASSPGTETQPQHF. DNA of the CDR3: TGTGCCAGCAGCCCGGGGACAGAGACTCAGCCCCAGCATTTT.